The 10 T cell receptor beta chains below come from one sample, sequenced in a study of shared clonotypes between healthy human individuals. Using immunoSEQ multiplex PCR, the repertoire was profiled, and TCRdb retains in-frame clones only, with some absent. This table has more than 400,000 clones, 81% appearing once. Sequenced material: PBMCs. These receptors all come from a woman in her thirties or forties in good health. Some clones in this sample may be carry-over from other donors' samples.

About this clone itself: One end of the junction fails to match germline, which may point to a read error. The chain is built from TRBV13 and TRBJ2-7; 7 positions match TRBD1. The CDR3 is 13 residues long. Germline loops: CDR1 PRHDT, CDR2 FYEKMQ (reference sequence). CDR3 protein: CASSVGQAYEQYF. In DNA, the CDR3 is TGTGCCAGCAGCGTAGGACAGGCCTACGAGCAGTACTTC.

The chain uses TRBV30 and TRBJ2-1; a possible D gene is TRBD1 (5 bases). Trimming pared 4 bases from V and 5 bases from J, leaving 12 bases between. Germline V gene lookup returns CDR1 GTSNPN and CDR2 SVGIG (reference sequence). This CDR3 has 13 amino acids. The CDR3 coding sequence is TGTGCCTGGAAAGGGCAGGGTCACAATGAGCAGTTCTTC. The encoded protein is CAWKGQGHNEQFF. Variable domain in full (rest from reference TRBV30 and TRBJ2-1): SQTIHQWPATLVQPVGSPLSLECTVEGTSNPNLYWYRQAAGRGLQLLFYSVGIGQISSEVPQNLSASRPQDRQFILSSKKLLLSDSGFYLCAWKGQGHNEQFFGPGTRLTVL.

The chain carries TRBV13 and TRBJ1-1, with D unresolved. The V end lost 5 bases, the J end lost 1 base, and 11 bases lay between the germline ends. Per germline, CDR1 PRHDT and CDR2 FYEKMQ (reference sequence). This CDR3 comprises 14 residues. CDR3: CASSQDPQNTEAFF. DNA for the CDR3: TGTGCCAGCAGCCAGGACCCGCAGAACACTGAAGCTTTCTTT.

This rearrangement joins TRBV27 to TRBJ1-5; 10 bases map to TRBD1. Germline V gene data show CDR1 as MNHEY and CDR2 as SMNVEV (reference sequence). Germline trimming cut 10 bases from V and 2 bases from J; bases unmatched to any gene: 8. CDR3 length: 15 amino acids. CDR3 loop: CATSVGTGGNQPQHF. In DNA, the CDR3 is TGTGCCACCTCGGTCGGGACAGGGGGCAATCAGCCCCAGCATTTT.

The rearrangement uses TRBV2 and TRBJ2-7; 7 bases agree with TRBD1. The V gene end was trimmed by 6 bases and the J gene end by 0 bases; junction bases not matched to a gene: 2. CDR1 and CDR2 from the germline V gene are SNHLY and FYNNEI. The CDR3 totals 13 residues. The DNA for the CDR3 is TGTGCCAGCAGACAGGGGCTCTCCTACGAGCAGTACTTC. It translates to CASRQGLSYEQYF.

The rearrangement links TRBV4-3 to TRBJ2-2; TRBD2 is a possible D gene (6 bases). This CDR3 has 16 amino acids. CDR1 and CDR2 from the germline V gene are LGHNA and YSLEER. V lost 1 base to trimming and J lost 2 bases, with 11 bases between them. The CDR3 region has the DNA TGCGCCAGCAGCCAAGGGGGAGGAATCAACACCGGGGAGCTGTTTTTT. Encoded protein: CASSQGGGINTGELFF.

This clone was picked up a small number of times. The gene calls are TRBV5-1 and TRBJ1-5; the D gene is possibly TRBD1 (5 bases). The CDR3 is 13 amino acids. V was trimmed by 4 bases and J by 5 bases, leaving 10 bases between them. CDR1 SGHRS and CDR2 YFSETQ come from the germline V gene. CDR3 residues: CASSADTDQPQHF. In DNA, the CDR3 is TGCGCCAGCAGCGCGGACACCGATCAGCCCCAGCATTTT.

The CDR3 is CASSQSGPNSEYNSPLHF. CDR3 coding DNA: TGCGCCAGCAGCCAGAGCGGCCCCAACTCAGAGTATAATTCACCCCTCCACTTT. V is TRBV4-3 and J is TRBJ1-6; D gene ambiguous. Germline CDR1 and CDR2: LGHNA and YSLEER. This CDR3 is built from 18 residues. V was trimmed by 3 bases and J by 4 bases, leaving 19 bases between them.

As for this clone: A single base is all that separates this from a far larger clone, so a read error is likely. The chain employs TRBV19 and TRBJ2-2, with 11 bases aligning to TRBD1. Looked up from germline, CDR1 is LNHDA and CDR2 is SQIVND (reference sequence). This CDR3 is built from 16 residues. The CDR3 DNA follows: TGTGCCTGTAGTGGACAGGGGGCCGTTGCCACCGGGGAGCTGTTTTTT. This translates into CACSGQGAVATGELFF.

This chain connects TRBV28 to TRBJ1-4; TRBD1 agrees at 8 bases. The trim removed 1 base at V and 5 bases at J, leaving 0 bases unmatched. The CDR3 totals 14 residues. CDR1 is MDHEN, CDR2 SYDVKM, per germline. CDR3 DNA sequence: TGTGCCAGCAGTTTATACAGGGGGAATGAAAAACTGTTTTTT. This translates into CASSLYRGNEKLFF.